These 32 T cell receptor beta chains were all obtained from the same sample, sequenced in a study of shared clonotypes between healthy human individuals. Using immunoSEQ multiplex PCR, the repertoire was profiled, and TCRdb retains in-frame clones only, with some absent. Of some 1,600,000 clones in the sample, about 98% were seen once. The sequenced sample was naive CD4+ T cells sorted from blood. Subset specified: CD45RA+ positively selected. Source of these receptors: a young man in good health.

About this clone itself: Other DNA sequences within the sample encode an identical CDR3. V usage is TRBV18 and J usage is TRBJ1-5; no clear D. Looked up from germline, CDR1 is KGHSH and CDR2 is LQKENI. CDR3 length: 15 residues. Trimming removed 1 base from V and 0 bases from J, with 7 bases in between. CDR3 sequence: CASSPQGNSNQPQHF. CDR3 bases: TGTGCCAGCTCACCACAGGGTAATAGCAATCAGCCCCAGCATTTT.

The chain employs TRBV28 and TRBJ1-5, with a tentative D call TRBD1 (5 bases). This CDR3 region has 15 residues. The V end lost 5 bases, the J end lost 2 bases, and 13 bases lay between the germline ends. Germline CDR1 reads MDHEN; CDR2 reads SYDVKM. CDR3 residues: CASSQGIQGNQPQHF. As DNA, the CDR3 is TGTGCCAGCAGTCAAGGGATACAGGGCAATCAGCCCCAGCATTTT. Full variable domain (remainder filled in from reference TRBV28 and TRBJ1-5): DVKVTQSSRYLVKRTGEKVFLECVQDMDHENMFWYRQDPGLGLRLIYFSYDVKMKEKGDIPEGYSVSREKKERFSLILESASTNQTSMYLCASSQGIQGNQPQHFGDGTRLSIL.

The chain links TRBV7-3 to TRBJ2-5, with D possibly TRBD2 on 5 matching bases. The germline V and J ends were trimmed by 1 base and 0 bases, with 18 bases remaining between them. The CDR3 spans 18 residues. Germline V gene sequence: CDR1 SGHTA, CDR2 FQGTGA. The CDR3 sequence: CASSLIPPSLRDQETQYF. The CDR3 DNA reads TGTGCCAGCAGCTTAATTCCCCCCTCTCTGAGGGACCAAGAGACCCAGTACTTC. Full variable domain (remainder filled in from reference TRBV7-3 and TRBJ2-5): GAGVSQTPSNKVTEKGKYVELRCDPISGHTALYWYRQSLGQGPEFLIYFQGTGAADDSGLPNDRFFAVRPEGSVSTLKIQRTERGDSAVYLCASSLIPPSLRDQETQYFGPGTRLLVL.

In the case of this clone: Other nucleotide sequences in the sample specify the same CDR3. The rearrangement uses TRBV28 and TRBJ2-7; D is unresolved. The CDR3 is 13 residues long. V dropped 3 bases and J dropped 3 bases, with 9 bases sitting between them. Germline values: CDR1 MDHEN, CDR2 SYDVKM. Written as DNA, the CDR3 is TGTGCCAGCAGTTTGTTGGGAATCTACGAGCAGTACTTC. Translating gives CASSLLGIYEQYF. Filled out from reference TRBV28 and TRBJ2-7, the complete variable domain reads DVKVTQSSRYLVKRTGEKVFLECVQDMDHENMFWYRQDPGLGLRLIYFSYDVKMKEKGDIPEGYSVSREKKERFSLILESASTNQTSMYLCASSLLGIYEQYFGPGTRLTVT.

The rearrangement links TRBV7-2 to TRBJ2-7; unclear D gene. V shed 5 bases and J shed 0 bases, with 17 bases lying between them. From germline, CDR1 is SGHTA and CDR2 FQGNSA. The length of the CDR3 is 16 residues. The CDR3 reads CASSPDGGRSSYEQYF. For the CDR3, the DNA is TGTGCCAGCAGCCCAGACGGCGGCCGGAGCTCCTACGAGCAGTACTTC.

The V and J genes are TRBV19 and TRBJ2-5; 10 nucleotides line up with TRBD1. The CDR3 sequence is 15 residues long. Trimming at V came to 5 bases and at J to 1 base, leaving 4 bases not matched to a gene. The germline V gene has CDR1 LNHDA and CDR2 SQIVND (reference sequence). As DNA, the CDR3 is TGTGCCAGTAGTCTGGGACAGGGGATCCAAGAGACCCAGTACTTC. This encodes CASSLGQGIQETQYF.

The CDR3 spells CASSRLAGSSYNEQFF. The DNA for the CDR3 is TGTGCCAGCAGCCGTCTAGCGGGAAGCTCCTACAATGAGCAGTTCTTC. The V and J genes are TRBV7-9 and TRBJ2-1, with 9 nucleotides matching TRBD2. Germline V gene sequence: CDR1 SEHNR, CDR2 FQNEAQ (reference sequence). The CDR3 spans 16 residues. V was pared by 5 bases and J by 0 bases, with 5 bases of the junction left unmatched.

The chain combines TRBV11-1 with TRBJ2-1, with 10 bases lining up with TRBD2. The V gene end was trimmed by 10 bases and the J gene end by 4 bases; junction bases not matched to a gene: 7. This CDR3 is 14 amino acids long. Germline V gives CDR1 SGHAT, CDR2 FQDESV (reference sequence). For the CDR3, the DNA is TGTGCCACCGAACGGACTAGCGGATACAATGAGCAGTTCTTC. Translating gives CATERTSGYNEQFF.

On this clone itself: Other DNA sequences in the same sample also yield this CDR3. This chain links TRBV11-3 with TRBJ2-1; D is possibly TRBD2 (6 bases). CDR1 SGHNT and CDR2 YENEEA come from the germline V gene. Trimming shortened V by 2 bases and J by 0 bases, and 11 bases separated the two germline ends. CDR3 length: 16 residues. The DNA of the CDR3 is TGTGCCAGCAGCTTATCTCTTAGCGGCTCCTACAATGAGCAGTTCTTC. This gives the protein CASSLSLSGSYNEQFF.

This chain links TRBV7-9 with TRBJ1-4; 9 bases match TRBD1. The CDR3 is 16 residues long. Germline lookup yields CDR1 SEHNR and CDR2 FQNEAQ (reference sequence). V lost 5 bases, J lost 7 bases, and 11 bases stayed unmatched. This CDR3 reads CASSRTGTGRSEKLFF. As DNA, the CDR3 is TGTGCCAGCAGCCGAACCGGGACAGGGAGGAGTGAAAAACTGTTTTTT.

Points on this clone: The sample contains more than one DNA sequence encoding this CDR3. The chain employs TRBV18 and TRBJ2-1, with 8 bases aligning to TRBD2. V trimming: 1 base; J trimming: 2 bases; junction bases outside the gene matches: 1. This CDR3 region has 15 residues. CDR1 KGHSH and CDR2 LQKENI come from the germline V gene. CDR3 coding DNA: TGTGCCAGCTCACCACTAGCGGGACCCTACAATGAGCAGTTCTTC. The encoded protein is CASSPLAGPYNEQFF.

This rearrangement joins TRBV6-5 to TRBJ2-5, with D tentatively TRBD1 (6 bases). The germline CDR1 and CDR2 sequences are MNHEY and SVGAGI. There are 15 residues in the CDR3. Trimming cost V 6 bases and J 2 bases, with 16 bases left between them. The CDR3 nucleotides are TGTGCCAGCAGCACAGGACAGTTGGGACAAGAGACCCAGTACTTC. It encodes CASSTGQLGQETQYF.

This chain joins TRBV2 and TRBJ2-3; D remains ambiguous. Germline V lookup: CDR1 SNHLY, CDR2 FYNNEI. Trimming took 7 bases from V and 4 from J, leaving 9 bases between them. The CDR3 totals 12 residues. CDR3 in DNA: TGTGCCAGCAAGGAATCGGCAGATACGCAGTATTTT. Protein product: CASKESADTQYF.

The chain uses TRBV14 and TRBJ2-1, with 10 bases that match TRBD1. V was clipped by 5 bases and J by 6 bases; unmatched bases: 7. The CDR3 is 15 amino acids. The V gene's germline CDR1 is SGHDN and CDR2 FVKESK. DNA for the CDR3: TGTGCCAGCAGCGGGGACAGGGGTTTCTTCAATGAGCAGTTCTTC. It codes for CASSGDRGFFNEQFF.

The V gene is TRBV6-1, the J gene TRBJ1-2; D not certain. Germline CDR1 is MNHNS and CDR2 is SASEGT. CDR3 length: 13 residues. V was shortened by 5 bases and J by 4 bases, with 11 bases between the two germline ends. CDR3 nucleotides: TGTGCCAGCAGTCCAGCCCCCAGCTATGGCTACACCTTC. It is translated as CASSPAPSYGYTF.

Worth noting for this clone: The same CDR3 arises from other DNA sequences in this sample as well. The chain uses TRBV5-4 and TRBJ1-2, with D perhaps TRBD1 (5 bases). The CDR3 runs to 13 residues. Germline values: CDR1 SGHNT, CDR2 YYREEE (reference sequence). V lost 0 bases to trimming and J lost 4 bases, with 7 bases between them. CDR3 sequence: CASSLEGVYGYTF. The CDR3 DNA is TGTGCCAGCAGCTTGGAAGGGGTCTATGGCTACACCTTC.

A single count supports this clone. This CDR3 is also generated by other DNA sequences in the sample. J is TRBJ2-7 and V is TRBV5-1, with 10 bases identical to TRBD1. The V gene end was trimmed by 4 bases and the J gene end by 2 bases; junction bases not matched to a gene: 6. Germline V gene data show CDR1 as SGHRS and CDR2 as YFSETQ. This CDR3 is 15 amino acids long. This CDR3 is CASSPGGQGAYEQYF. The CDR3, as DNA: TGCGCCAGCAGCCCCGGAGGACAGGGGGCCTACGAGCAGTACTTC.

This clone was seen only once. The chain carries TRBV4-1 and TRBJ2-7; the D call may be TRBD1 or TRBD2 (5 bases each). Per the germline V gene, CDR1 is MGHRA and CDR2 is YSYEKL. The CDR3 length is 19 residues. Trimming removed 0 bases at V and 7 bases at J, with 28 bases between. The CDR3 here is CASSQDVKGRRILEQEQYF. CDR3 DNA sequence: TGCGCCAGCAGCCAAGATGTCAAGGGACGAAGAATTCTAGAACAGGAGCAGTACTTC.

The J gene is TRBJ2-7, the V gene TRBV14; possible D gene TRBD2, 5 bases. Trimming cost V 4 bases and J 3 bases, with 13 bases left between them. From germline, CDR1 is SGHDN and CDR2 FVKESK. The CDR3 is 14 amino acids. CDR3 region: CASSPRTESYEQYF. For the CDR3, the DNA is TGTGCCAGCAGCCCCCGGACTGAGAGCTACGAGCAGTACTTC.

This clone was seen only once. The chain links TRBV10-3 to TRBJ1-5, with D perhaps TRBD1 (6 bases). CDR3 length equals 15 residues. Germline lookup yields CDR1 ENHRY and CDR2 SYGVKD. Trimming removed 4 bases at V and 0 bases at J, with 10 bases between. This chain's CDR3 is CAISARGNSNQPQHF. The CDR3 DNA reads TGTGCCATCAGTGCCAGGGGCAATAGCAATCAGCCCCAGCATTTT.

CDR3 loop: CASSLGTGNEKLFF. The CDR3 DNA sequence: TGTGCCAGCAGCTTGGGGACAGGAAATGAAAAACTGTTTTTT. This chain links TRBV5-6 with TRBJ1-4; 7 positions agree with TRBD1. Germline CDR1 is SGHDT and CDR2 is YYEEEE. V shed 0 bases, J shed 5 bases, and the junction held 1 base outside the gene matches. This CDR3 contains 14 residues.

This chain connects TRBV10-3 to TRBJ2-1, with 7 bases lining up with TRBD1. V shed 8 bases, J shed 4 bases, and the junction held 11 bases outside the gene matches. Germline CDR1 reads ENHRY; CDR2 reads SYGVKD. The CDR3 is 15 residues long. CDR3 DNA: TGTGCCATCCGTCACTCCGGGACAGAATACAATGAGCAGTTCTTC. It yields the protein CAIRHSGTEYNEQFF.

V gene TRBV19 combines with J gene TRBJ2-7, with 9 bases that match TRBD2. Unmatched junction bases numbered 14, after V lost 2 bases and J lost 3 bases. The CDR3 sequence is 18 residues long. Germline CDR1 reads LNHDA; CDR2 reads SQIVND (reference sequence). CDR3 DNA: TGTGCCAGTAGTATACGCTCACCGTCTAGCGGGAATCACTACGAGCAGTACTTC. It yields the protein CASSIRSPSSGNHYEQYF.

The chain joins TRBV2 to TRBJ1-5; no clear D gene. V was trimmed by 3 bases and J by 10 bases, leaving 13 bases between them. CDR1 is SNHLY, CDR2 FYNNEI, per germline. The CDR3 has 13 amino acids. As DNA, the CDR3 is TGTGCCAGCAGTGAGGAACGGCATAACCCCCAGCATTTT. Translating gives CASSEERHNPQHF.

This chain joins TRBV27 and TRBJ2-3; no clear D. Germline CDR1 and CDR2: MNHEY and SMNVEV (reference sequence). The CDR3 loop spans 15 amino acids. V gave up 3 bases and J gave up 2 bases, with 12 bases separating them. This CDR3 is CASSLRTGYTDTQYF. Written as DNA, the CDR3 is TGTGCCAGCAGTTTGAGGACGGGCTACACAGATACGCAGTATTTT.

The chain recombines TRBV7-3 with TRBJ2-2, with 7 bases that match TRBD2. V was pared by 2 bases and J by 6 bases, with 3 bases of the junction left unmatched. The CDR3 is 14 amino acids. Germline V gives CDR1 SGHTA, CDR2 FQGTGA. CDR3 protein: CASSLVAGAGELFF. The CDR3 DNA reads as TGTGCCAGCAGCTTAGTCGCGGGAGCCGGGGAGCTGTTTTTT.

Notes on this clone: An end of the junction differs from the germline gene, which may be a read error. The rearrangement uses TRBV4-3 and TRBJ2-2, with 7 bases lining up with TRBD1. The CDR3 consists of 16 residues. CDR1 is LGHNA and CDR2 is YSLEER in the germline V gene. The CDR3 loop reads CASSYTGALNIGELFF. The CDR3 DNA sequence: TGCGCCAGCAGCTACACAGGGGCTTTGAACATCGGGGAGCTGTTTTTT.

The chain uses TRBV28 and TRBJ2-7, with 16 bases matching TRBD2. Germline V gene lookup returns CDR1 MDHEN and CDR2 SYDVKM. V shed 5 bases, J shed 6 bases, and the junction held 22 bases outside the gene matches. The CDR3 covers 21 residues. Here the CDR3 DNA reads TGTGCCAGCAGTATGACAGTTGCCCACGGGACTAGCGGGAGGGCGACTTTCGAGCAGTACTTC. Protein product: CASSMTVAHGTSGRATFEQYF. Using reference TRBV28 and TRBJ2-7 for the parts outside the CDR3, the full variable domain is DVKVTQSSRYLVKRTGEKVFLECVQDMDHENMFWYRQDPGLGLRLIYFSYDVKMKEKGDIPEGYSVSREKKERFSLILESASTNQTSMYLCASSMTVAHGTSGRATFEQYFGPGTRLTVT.

The J gene is TRBJ2-5, the V gene TRBV25-1, with a tentative D call TRBD1 (5 bases). Trimming stripped 0 bases from V and 5 bases from J, with 7 bases between. The CDR3 covers 13 residues. Looked up from germline, CDR1 is MGHDK and CDR2 is SYGVNS. In DNA form, the CDR3 reads TGTGCCAGCAGTGAATATAGGGGTGAGACCCAGTACTTC. Residues: CASSEYRGETQYF.

This clone is a singleton in its sample. The J gene is TRBJ2-3, the V gene TRBV5-1; no definite D call. Germline values: CDR1 SGHRS, CDR2 YFSETQ. V shed 1 base and J shed 3 bases, with 12 bases lying between them. The length of the CDR3 is 15 residues. The CDR3 DNA sequence: TGCGCCAGCAGCTTGTATTCGGGTATTACAGATACGCAGTATTTT. This gives the protein CASSLYSGITDTQYF.

The chain is built from TRBV9 and TRBJ2-3; 8 bases map to TRBD2. Germline CDR1 and CDR2: SGDLS and YYNGEE. The CDR3 consists of 13 residues. The J segment lost 5 bases and the V segment lost 2 bases, leaving 1 base of the junction unmatched. The CDR3 is CASSVLAGDTQYF. The CDR3 region has the DNA TGTGCCAGCAGCGTCCTAGCGGGAGATACGCAGTATTTT.

Comments on this clone: This specimen includes other DNA sequences encoding the same CDR3. The chain employs TRBV9 and TRBJ1-1, with D possibly matching TRBD1 (5 bases). CDR1 is SGDLS, CDR2 YYNGEE, per germline. Trimming shortened V by 0 bases and J by 0 bases, and 9 bases separated the two germline ends. CDR3 length equals 15 residues. The CDR3 nucleotides are TGTGCCAGCAGCGTAGGGGGCGGATTGAACACTGAAGCTTTCTTT. Translating gives CASSVGGGLNTEAFF.